The 24 T cell receptor beta chains below all came from one sample that was sequenced in a study of blood T cell repertoires in COVID-19. TCRdb keeps only in-frame clones here, not all; method: immunoSEQ multiplex PCR. Of 60,000 to 85,000 clones listed, about 91% are singletons. The sequencing input was peripheral blood. These receptors were taken from a man aged 40-50 years with COVID-19, enrolled during active disease.

This sequence joins TRBV30 and TRBJ1-1; TRBD1 matches 7 bases. CDR3 length: 15 residues. With V trimmed by 5 bases and J by 0 bases, 9 bases remained unmatched. Germline V gene lookup returns CDR1 GTSNPN and CDR2 SVGIG (reference sequence). CDR3 protein: CAWFRGAGMNTEAFF. DNA of the CDR3: TGTGCCTGGTTCAGGGGGGCAGGGATGAACACTGAAGCTTTCTTT.

In DNA, the CDR3 is TGTGCCTGGAGTCTTATGACAGGTCGATGGGACACTGAAGCTTTCTTT. Residues: CAWSLMTGRWDTEAFF. The V call is TRBV30, the J call TRBJ1-1, with TRBD1 as a possible D gene (6 bases). The CDR3 has 16 amino acids. Trimming cost V 2 bases and J 3 bases, with 19 bases left between them. Germline lookup yields CDR1 GTSNPN and CDR2 SVGIG (reference sequence). The whole variable domain, remainder taken from reference TRBV30 and TRBJ1-1, is SQTIHQWPATLVQPVGSPLSLECTVEGTSNPNLYWYRQAAGRGLQLLFYSVGIGQISSEVPQNLSASRPQDRQFILSSKKLLLSDSGFYLCAWSLMTGRWDTEAFFGQGTRLTVV.

This chain uses TRBV2 with TRBJ1-2; 7 positions match TRBD1. Trimming cost V 3 bases and J 0 bases; bases outside gene matches: 1. This CDR3 is 14 amino acids long. CDR1 is SNHLY and CDR2 is FYNNEI in the germline V gene. CDR3: CASSETGTNYGYTF. In nucleotides, the CDR3 is TGTGCCAGCAGTGAGACAGGGACTAACTATGGCTACACCTTC. The full variable domain, with the rest looked up from reference TRBV2 and TRBJ1-2, is EPEVTQTPSHQVTQMGQEVILRCVPISNHLYFYWYRQILGQKVEFLVSFYNNEISEKSEIFDDQFSVERPDGSNFTLKIRSTKLEDSAMYFCASSETGTNYGYTFGSGTRLTVV.

The chain couples TRBV3-1 (or the pseudogene TRBV3-2) to TRBJ2-1; possible D gene TRBD2, 6 bases. The CDR3 covers 16 residues. With 1 base removed from V and 2 bases from J, the gap between germline ends came to 12 bases. Per the germline V gene, CDR1 is LGHDT and CDR2 is YNNKEL (reference sequence). In nucleotides, the CDR3 is TGTGCCAGCAGCCAAGCTGTTGGCGGGACCTACAATGAGCAGTTCTTC. This sequence encodes CASSQAVGGTYNEQFF.

The CDR3 loop is CASSRDRADEQFF. The CDR3 DNA is TGCGCCAGCAGTCGGGACAGGGCGGATGAGCAGTTCTTC. This chain connects TRBV10-1 to TRBJ2-1; 9 bases are a match to TRBD1. Trimming removed 5 bases from V and 8 bases from J; junction bases left unmatched: 4. Germline CDR1 is WNHNN and CDR2 is SYGVQD (reference sequence). The CDR3 covers 13 residues.

This chain uses TRBV18 with TRBJ2-3; no reliable D call. The CDR3 consists of 15 residues. Trimming removed 3 bases at V and 4 bases at J, with 14 bases between. Germline CDR1 reads KGHSH; CDR2 reads LQKENI. The CDR3 loop reads CASSPANAEADTQYF. CDR3 bases: TGTGCCAGCTCACCCGCCAACGCCGAGGCAGATACGCAGTATTTT.

This clone was detected only once. Other DNA sequences within the sample encode an identical CDR3. CDR3 protein: CASSRQGGNQPQHF. The CDR3 DNA reads as TGTGCCAGTAGTAGACAGGGAGGCAATCAGCCCCAGCATTTT. The chain links TRBV19 to TRBJ1-5, with 7 nucleotides matching TRBD1. The V gene's germline CDR1 is LNHDA and CDR2 SQIVND (reference sequence). V trimming: 4 bases; J trimming: 2 bases; junction bases outside the gene matches: 2. The CDR3 totals 14 residues.

The CDR3 nucleotides are TGTGCCAGCAGCTTCGACAGGGGCACTTCACCCCTCCACTTT. The encoded protein is CASSFDRGTSPLHF. The chain employs TRBV13 and TRBJ1-6, with TRBD1 matching over 8 bases. Trimming removed 3 bases from V and 9 bases from J; junction bases left unmatched: 4. This CDR3 is built from 14 residues. Per germline, CDR1 PRHDT and CDR2 FYEKMQ (reference sequence).

The gene calls are TRBV5-1 and TRBJ2-5, with 11 bases identical to TRBD1. Germline assignment: CDR1 SGHRS and CDR2 YFSETQ. The V gene end was trimmed by 4 bases and the J gene end by 4 bases; junction bases not matched to a gene: 12. The CDR3 is 17 residues long. The CDR3 loop is CASSPHTRTGGAETQYF. CDR3 coding DNA: TGCGCCAGCAGCCCCCACACGCGGACAGGGGGCGCAGAGACCCAGTACTTC. Complete variable domain (other parts from reference TRBV5-1 and TRBJ2-5): KAGVTQTPRYLIKTRGQQVTLSCSPISGHRSVSWYQQTPGQGLQFLFEYFSETQRNKGNFPGRFSGRQFSNSRSEMNVSTLELGDSALYLCASSPHTRTGGAETQYFGPGTRLLVL.

The V gene is TRBV5-1, the J gene TRBJ2-5, with D perhaps matching TRBD2 (5 bases). Deletions cut 2 bases from V and 1 base from J, with 9 bases between. In germline, CDR1 is SGHRS, CDR2 YFSETQ. The CDR3 runs 14 residues. This CDR3 is CASSFTRVQETQYF. The CDR3 nucleotides are TGCGCCAGCAGCTTTACTAGGGTCCAAGAGACCCAGTACTTC.

This clone occurred a few times. This sequence joins TRBV6-5 and TRBJ1-3, with D unclear. The germline CDR1 and CDR2 sequences are MNHEY and SVGAGI. The CDR3 contains 14 residues. The V end was cut by 3 bases, the J end by 0 bases, with 6 bases between. Written as DNA, the CDR3 is TGTGCCAGCAGTTATTCTGTCTCTGGAAACACCATATATTTT. This codes for CASSYSVSGNTIYF.

The chain recombines TRBV19 with TRBJ1-1; weak D call: TRBD1 (5 bases). CDR1 is LNHDA, CDR2 SQIVND, per germline (reference sequence). Trimming shortened V by 5 bases and J by 3 bases, and 16 bases separated the two germline ends. This CDR3 spans 15 amino acids. The CDR3 loop is CASSSERGLDTEAFF. CDR3 DNA: TGTGCCAGTAGTTCGGAAAGGGGATTGGACACTGAAGCTTTCTTT.

This sequence joins TRBV5-8 and TRBJ1-4; possibly TRBD1 for D (5 bases). Trimming pared 4 bases from V and 4 bases from J, leaving 17 bases between. This CDR3 has 16 residues. CDR1 is SGHTS and CDR2 is YDEGEE in the germline V gene. This CDR3 is CASSVYFRQFNEKLFF. In DNA, the CDR3 is TGTGCCAGCAGCGTCTATTTCAGACAGTTTAATGAAAAACTGTTTTTT.

J is TRBJ2-7 and V is TRBV30, with D unresolved. The CDR3 is made up of 12 amino acids. Looked up from germline, CDR1 is GTSNPN and CDR2 is SVGIG (reference sequence). V was clipped by 8 bases and J by 0 bases, with 11 bases between them. The CDR3 DNA sequence: TGTGCCCAGGCGTTAAACTCCTACGAGCAGTACTTC. Protein sequence: CAQALNSYEQYF.

The chain combines TRBV12-2 with TRBJ1-5. TRBV12-2 is a pseudogene. The CDR3 is 12 amino acids. CDR3 amino acids: CASPWRAQPQHF. CDR3 nucleotides: TGTGCAAGTCCCTGGAGGGCTCAGCCCCAGCATTTT.

This clone was observed a single time. The J gene is TRBJ2-7, the V gene TRBV5-1, with 7 bases aligning to TRBD1. CDR3 length: 14 amino acids. Trimming at V came to 4 bases and at J to 3 bases, leaving 7 bases not matched to a gene. In germline, CDR1 is SGHRS, CDR2 YFSETQ. The CDR3 is CASSPRDSGYEQYF. The CDR3 DNA reads as TGCGCCAGCAGCCCCCGGGACAGCGGCTACGAGCAGTACTTC.

The chain couples TRBV28 to TRBJ1-2, with a weak D call TRBD1 (5 bases). Germline V lookup: CDR1 MDHEN, CDR2 SYDVKM. Trimming shortened V by 8 bases and J by 8 bases, and 12 bases separated the two germline ends. The CDR3 length is 11 residues. The CDR3 DNA sequence: TGTGCCAGCGGGGCCCGACGAGGCTACACCTTC. Residues: CASGARRGYTF.

The CDR3 protein is CASSSRVGGYTF. The CDR3, as DNA: TGTGCCAGTAGTTCCAGGGTTGGTGGCTACACCTTC. The chain has TRBV19 and TRBJ1-2, with D tentatively TRBD1 (5 bases). V lost 5 bases and J lost 7, with 11 bases in between. This CDR3 has 12 residues. Germline V gives CDR1 LNHDA, CDR2 SQIVND (reference sequence). The full variable domain, completed using reference TRBV19 and TRBJ1-2, is DGGITQSPKYLFRKEGQNVTLSCEQNLNHDAMYWYRQDPGQGLRLIYYSQIVNDFQKGDIAEGYSVSREKKESFPLTVTSAQKNPTAFYLCASSSRVGGYTFGSGTRLTVV.

The rearrangement links TRBV11-2 to TRBJ2-2; 12 positions agree with TRBD2. From germline, CDR1 is SGHAT and CDR2 FQNNGV. Germline trimming cut 8 bases from V and 0 bases from J; bases unmatched to any gene: 13. The CDR3 covers 19 residues. CDR3 amino acids: CASRDIRLAGAANTGELFF. The DNA for the CDR3 is TGTGCCAGCCGCGACATACGACTAGCGGGGGCCGCGAACACCGGGGAGCTGTTTTTT.

This chain links TRBV3-1 (or the pseudogene TRBV3-2) with TRBJ1-2; tentatively, D is TRBD1 (5 bases). This CDR3 comprises 17 residues. Germline CDR1 and CDR2: LGHDT and YNNKEL (reference sequence). Trimming took off 0 bases at V and 4 bases at J, with 18 bases between the two ends. The CDR3 nucleotides are TGTGCCAGCAGCCAAGATGGTACGGCCCGTGGGGCCTATGGCTACACCTTC. Translated, it gives CASSQDGTARGAYGYTF.

The CDR3 protein is CASSYRGRVNTEAFF. DNA of the CDR3: TGTGCCAGCAGTTACAGGGGGCGAGTGAACACTGAAGCTTTCTTT. The J gene is TRBJ1-1, the V gene TRBV6-6; TRBD1 matches at 7 bases. This CDR3 has 15 residues. With 2 bases clipped from V and 0 bases from J, the junction kept 3 bases outside the gene matches. Germline CDR1 MNHNY, CDR2 SVGAGI (reference sequence).

V gene TRBV5-1 combines with J gene TRBJ2-1; 10 bases fit TRBD2. Germline CDR1 and CDR2: SGHRS and YFSETQ. The CDR3 length is 19 residues. With V trimmed by 0 bases and J by 0 bases, 9 bases remained unmatched. Written as DNA, the CDR3 is TGCGCCAGCAGCTTGGATATAGCGGGGGGACCTAGCTCCTACAATGAGCAGTTCTTC. Translating it yields CASSLDIAGGPSSYNEQFF.

The genes are TRBV27 and TRBJ1-5, with 9 bases fitting TRBD1. The CDR3 consists of 16 residues. Per germline, CDR1 MNHEY and CDR2 SMNVEV (reference sequence). The V gene end was trimmed by 5 bases and the J gene end by 9 bases; junction bases not matched to a gene: 14. The CDR3 region has the DNA TGTGCCAGCAGTCAGACCCCCGGGACAGGGACTGGGCCCCAGCATTTT. This encodes CASSQTPGTGTGPQHF.

The V and J genes are TRBV5-1 and TRBJ2-5; 8 bases are shared with TRBD1. The CDR3 sequence is 14 residues long. Per germline, CDR1 SGHRS and CDR2 YFSETQ. V shed 4 bases and J 2 bases; nucleotides not matched to a gene: 4. CDR3 protein: CASSTRDRQETQYF. CDR3 nucleotides: TGCGCCAGCAGCACCCGGGACAGGCAAGAGACCCAGTACTTC.